Described below is a single TCR beta chain sequence and its context. The antigen is undetermined. This entry belongs to a study of tumor-infiltrating lymphocytes in localized non-small cell lung cancer. The study's findings and limits: Each assay used a separate piece of the same tissue. Tumors had more T cell infiltration than uninvolved lung, per TCRbeta sequencing and CD3 counts.

Profiling relied on immunoSEQ multiplex PCR, and the TCRdb table lists in-frame clones only, not all of them. The table records roughly 10,000 clones, 65% to 90% of them present only once. Sample: uninvolved lung tissue not adjacent to the tumor. This TCR derives from a human donor with non-small cell lung cancer.

The CDR3 region is CASSLDGAVTAGYTF. CDR3 bases: TGCGCCAGCAGCTTGGATGGGGCAGTCACCGCTGGCTACACCTTC. V and J are TRBV5-1 and TRBJ1-2, with D perhaps TRBD1 (5 bases). The CDR3 spans 15 residues. Trimming cost V 0 bases and J 7 bases, with 16 bases left between them. Germline V gene data show CDR1 as SGHRS and CDR2 as YFSETQ.